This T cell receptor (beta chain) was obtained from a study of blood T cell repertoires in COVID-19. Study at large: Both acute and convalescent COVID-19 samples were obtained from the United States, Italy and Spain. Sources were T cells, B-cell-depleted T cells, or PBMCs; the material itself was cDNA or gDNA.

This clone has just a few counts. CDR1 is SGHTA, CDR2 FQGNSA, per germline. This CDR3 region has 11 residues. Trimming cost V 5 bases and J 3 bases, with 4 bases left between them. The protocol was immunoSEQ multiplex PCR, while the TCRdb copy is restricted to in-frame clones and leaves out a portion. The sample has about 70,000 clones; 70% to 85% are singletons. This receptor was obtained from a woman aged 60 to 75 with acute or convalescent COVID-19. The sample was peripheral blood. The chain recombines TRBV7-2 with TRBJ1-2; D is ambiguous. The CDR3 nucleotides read TGTGCCAGCAGCCCGGACTATGGCTACACCTTC. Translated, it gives CASSPDYGYTF.